The TCR beta chain under discussion was sequenced for a study of vaccination effects on CD4 cells after COVID-19. Study conclusions and caveats: Only a few convalescent patients and no early post-infection timepoints featured in the study.

This clone was seen more than once but under ten times. Antigen specificity is unknown. CD4+ T cells were isolated after around 9 days of culture. The table came from immunoSEQ multiplex PCR; TCRdb's copy has only in-frame clones and leaves some out. The sample shows under 50,000 clones, around 70% of them seen only once. The material was CD4+ T cells from PBMCs cultured without peptide, obtained before COVID-19 vaccination. The TCR originated in a human donor who had a prior SARS-CoV-2 infection.

CDR3 sequence (DNA): TGTGCCAGCAGCCCAGGACTGCTCAGCTCCTACAATGAGCAGTTCTTC. Translation: CASSPGLLSSYNEQFF. The gene calls are TRBV5-4 and TRBJ2-1; possible D gene TRBD2, 5 bases. This CDR3 is built from 16 residues. The V end was cut by 4 bases, the J end by 0 bases, with 14 bases between. Germline CDR1 is SGHNT and CDR2 is YYREEE (reference sequence).